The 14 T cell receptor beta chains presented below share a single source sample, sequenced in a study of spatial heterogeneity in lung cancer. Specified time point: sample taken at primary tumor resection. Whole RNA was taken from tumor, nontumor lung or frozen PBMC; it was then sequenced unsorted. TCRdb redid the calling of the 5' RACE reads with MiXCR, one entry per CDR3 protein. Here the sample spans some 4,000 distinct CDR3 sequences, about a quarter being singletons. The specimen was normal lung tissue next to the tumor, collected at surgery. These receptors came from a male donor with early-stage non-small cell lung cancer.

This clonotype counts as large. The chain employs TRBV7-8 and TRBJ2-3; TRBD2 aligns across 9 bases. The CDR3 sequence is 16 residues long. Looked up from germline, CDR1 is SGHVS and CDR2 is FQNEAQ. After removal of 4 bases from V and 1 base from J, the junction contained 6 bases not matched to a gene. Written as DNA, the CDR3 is TGTGCCAGCAGCTCGAGACTAGCGGTTGGCACAGATACGCAGTATTTT. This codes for CASSSRLAVGTDTQYF.

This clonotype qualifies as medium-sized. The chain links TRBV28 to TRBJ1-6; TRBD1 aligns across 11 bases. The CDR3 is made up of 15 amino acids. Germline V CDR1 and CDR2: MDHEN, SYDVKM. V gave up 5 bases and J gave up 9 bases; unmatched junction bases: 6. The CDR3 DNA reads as TGTGCCAGCAGTCCAGGACAGGGGGCGAGTTCACCCCTCCACTTT. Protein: CASSPGQGASSPLHF.

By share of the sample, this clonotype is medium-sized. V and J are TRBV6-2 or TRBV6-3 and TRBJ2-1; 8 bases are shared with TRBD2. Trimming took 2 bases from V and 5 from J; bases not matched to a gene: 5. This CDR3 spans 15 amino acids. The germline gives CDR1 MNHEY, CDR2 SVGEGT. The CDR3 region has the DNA TGTGCCAGCAGTTACCGGACTAGCAAGCACAATGAGCAGTTCTTC. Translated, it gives CASSYRTSKHNEQFF.

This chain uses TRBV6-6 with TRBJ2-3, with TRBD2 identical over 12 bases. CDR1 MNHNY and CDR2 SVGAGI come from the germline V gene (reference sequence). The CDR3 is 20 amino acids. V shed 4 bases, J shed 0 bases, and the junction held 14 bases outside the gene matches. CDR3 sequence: CASSSILLGLAGLSTDTQYF. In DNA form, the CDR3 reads TGTGCCAGCAGTTCGATTTTGTTGGGACTAGCGGGCCTAAGCACAGATACGCAGTATTTT.

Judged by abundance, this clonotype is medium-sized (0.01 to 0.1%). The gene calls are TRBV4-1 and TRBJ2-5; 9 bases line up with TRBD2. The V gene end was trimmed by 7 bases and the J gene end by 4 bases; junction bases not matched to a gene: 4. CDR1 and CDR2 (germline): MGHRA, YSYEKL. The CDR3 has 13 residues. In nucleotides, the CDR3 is TGCGCCAGCACCTCTAGCGGGATAGAGACCCAGTACTTC. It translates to CASTSSGIETQYF.

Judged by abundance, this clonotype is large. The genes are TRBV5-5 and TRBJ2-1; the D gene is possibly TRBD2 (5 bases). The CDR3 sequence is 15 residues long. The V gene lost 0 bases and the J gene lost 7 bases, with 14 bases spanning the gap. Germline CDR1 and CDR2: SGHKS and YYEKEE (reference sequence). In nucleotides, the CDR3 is TGTGCCAGCAGCTTGGTTGCGGGTGCGTCGAATGAGCAGTTCTTC. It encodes CASSLVAGASNEQFF.

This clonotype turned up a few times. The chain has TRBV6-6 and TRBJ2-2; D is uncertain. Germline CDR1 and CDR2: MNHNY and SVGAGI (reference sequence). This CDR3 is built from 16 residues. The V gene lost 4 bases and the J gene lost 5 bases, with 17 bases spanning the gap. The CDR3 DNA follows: TGTGCCAGCAGTTCCCTCGGCCTAGAAATGACCGGGGAGCTGTTTTTT. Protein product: CASSSLGLEMTGELFF.

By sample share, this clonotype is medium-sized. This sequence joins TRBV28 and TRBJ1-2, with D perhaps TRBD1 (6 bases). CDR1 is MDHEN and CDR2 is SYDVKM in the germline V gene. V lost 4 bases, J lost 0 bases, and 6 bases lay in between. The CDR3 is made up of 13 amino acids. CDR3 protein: CASSWDTNYGYTF. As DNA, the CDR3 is TGTGCCAGCAGTTGGGACACTAACTATGGCTACACCTTC.

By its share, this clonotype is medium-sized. The DNA of the CDR3 is TGTGCCAGCAGGGAGACAGGGTGGGAGGCAATGAACACTGAAGCTTTCTTT. This sequence encodes CASRETGWEAMNTEAFF. The V and J genes are TRBV2 and TRBJ1-1; 7 bases are a match to TRBD1. The CDR3 is 17 residues long. The germline V gene encodes CDR1 SNHLY and CDR2 FYNNEI. V trimming: 6 bases; J trimming: 0 bases; junction bases outside the gene matches: 13.

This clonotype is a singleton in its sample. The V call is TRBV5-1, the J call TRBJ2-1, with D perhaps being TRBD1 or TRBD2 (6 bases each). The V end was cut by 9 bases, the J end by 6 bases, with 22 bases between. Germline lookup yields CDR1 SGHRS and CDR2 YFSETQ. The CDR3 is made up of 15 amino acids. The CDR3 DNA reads TGCGCCACCCGCCCGGGGGCCCCCGAGGGCAATGAGCAGTTCTTC. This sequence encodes CATRPGAPEGNEQFF.

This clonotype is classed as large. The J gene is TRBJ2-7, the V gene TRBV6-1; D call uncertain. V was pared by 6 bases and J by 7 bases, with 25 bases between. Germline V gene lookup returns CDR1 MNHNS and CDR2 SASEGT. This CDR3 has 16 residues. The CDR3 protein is CASRVGRTLTTGEQYV. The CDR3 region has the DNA TGTGCCAGCAGGGTCGGTCGAACATTAACTACTGGGGAGCAGTACGTC.

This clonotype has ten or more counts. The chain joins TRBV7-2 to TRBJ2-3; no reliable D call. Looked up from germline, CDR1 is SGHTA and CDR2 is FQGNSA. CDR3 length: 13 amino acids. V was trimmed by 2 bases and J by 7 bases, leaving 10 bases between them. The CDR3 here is CASSLNSRHTQYF. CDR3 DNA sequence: TGTGCCAGCAGCTTAAACTCTAGGCATACGCAGTATTTT.

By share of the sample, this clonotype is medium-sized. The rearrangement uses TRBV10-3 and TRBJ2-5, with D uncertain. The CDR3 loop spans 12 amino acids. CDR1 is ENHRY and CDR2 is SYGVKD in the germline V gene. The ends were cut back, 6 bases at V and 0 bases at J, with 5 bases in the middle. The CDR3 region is CAISRDQETQYF. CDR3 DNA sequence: TGTGCCATCAGCCGGGACCAAGAGACCCAGTACTTC.

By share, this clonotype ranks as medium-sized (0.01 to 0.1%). The CDR3 loop reads CASSWAAGELFF. The CDR3 coding sequence is TGCGCCAGCAGCTGGGCAGCCGGGGAGCTGTTTTTT. This chain joins TRBV5-1 and TRBJ2-2; D is uncertain. The CDR3 is 12 amino acids. Trimming removed 3 bases from V and 6 bases from J, with 6 bases in between. Looked up from germline, CDR1 is SGHRS and CDR2 is YFSETQ.